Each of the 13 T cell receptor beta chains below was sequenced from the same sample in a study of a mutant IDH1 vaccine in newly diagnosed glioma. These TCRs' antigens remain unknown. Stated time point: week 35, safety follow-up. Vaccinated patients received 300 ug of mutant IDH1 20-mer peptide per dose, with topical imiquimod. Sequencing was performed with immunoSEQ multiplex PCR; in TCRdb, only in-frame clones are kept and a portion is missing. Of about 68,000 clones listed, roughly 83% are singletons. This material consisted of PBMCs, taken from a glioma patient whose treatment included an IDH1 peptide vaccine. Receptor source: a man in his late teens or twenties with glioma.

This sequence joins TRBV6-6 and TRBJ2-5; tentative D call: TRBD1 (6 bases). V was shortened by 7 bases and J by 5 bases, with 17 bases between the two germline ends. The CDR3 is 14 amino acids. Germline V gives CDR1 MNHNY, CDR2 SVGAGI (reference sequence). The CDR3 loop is CASTKNRVGETQYF. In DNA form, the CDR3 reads TGTGCCAGCACAAAGAACAGGGTTGGGGAGACCCAGTACTTC.

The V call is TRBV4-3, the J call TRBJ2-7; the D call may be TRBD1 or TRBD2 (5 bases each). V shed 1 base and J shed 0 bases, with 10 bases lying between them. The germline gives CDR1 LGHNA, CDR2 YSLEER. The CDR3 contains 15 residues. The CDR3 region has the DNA TGCGCCAGCAGCCAAGTCGCAGGGAGCTCCTACGAGCAGTACTTC. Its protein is CASSQVAGSSYEQYF.

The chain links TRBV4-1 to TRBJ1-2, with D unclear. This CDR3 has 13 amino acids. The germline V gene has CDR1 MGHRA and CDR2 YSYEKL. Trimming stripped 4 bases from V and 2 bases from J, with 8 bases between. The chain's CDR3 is CASSPDKNYGYTF. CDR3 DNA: TGCGCCAGCAGCCCTGACAAAAACTATGGCTACACCTTC.

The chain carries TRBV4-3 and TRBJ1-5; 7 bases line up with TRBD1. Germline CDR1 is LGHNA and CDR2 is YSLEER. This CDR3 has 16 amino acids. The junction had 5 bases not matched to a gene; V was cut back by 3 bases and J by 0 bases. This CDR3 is CASSQWTGYSNQPQHF. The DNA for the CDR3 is TGCGCCAGCAGCCAGTGGACAGGCTATAGCAATCAGCCCCAGCATTTT.

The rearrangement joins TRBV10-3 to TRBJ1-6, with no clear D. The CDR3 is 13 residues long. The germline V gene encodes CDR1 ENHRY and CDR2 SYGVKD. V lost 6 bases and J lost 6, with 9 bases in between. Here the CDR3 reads CAIRRNPNSPLHF. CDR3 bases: TGTGCCATCAGGCGGAATCCTAATTCACCCCTCCACTTT.

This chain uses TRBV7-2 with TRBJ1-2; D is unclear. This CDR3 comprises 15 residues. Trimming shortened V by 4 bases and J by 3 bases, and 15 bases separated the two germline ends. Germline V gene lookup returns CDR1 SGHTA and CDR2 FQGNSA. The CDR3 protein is CASSYQSTGHYGYTF. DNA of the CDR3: TGTGCCAGCAGCTATCAAAGTACGGGTCACTATGGCTACACCTTC. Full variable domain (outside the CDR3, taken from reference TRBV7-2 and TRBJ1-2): GAGVSQSPSNKVTEKGKDVELRCDPISGHTALYWYRQSLGQGLEFLIYFQGNSAPDKSGLPSDRFSAERTGGSVSTLTIQRTQQEDSAVYLCASSYQSTGHYGYTFGSGTRLTVV.

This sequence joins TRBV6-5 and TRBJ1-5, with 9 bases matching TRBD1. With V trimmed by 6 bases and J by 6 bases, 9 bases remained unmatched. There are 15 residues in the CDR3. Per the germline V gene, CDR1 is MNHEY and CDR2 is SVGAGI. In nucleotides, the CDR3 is TGTGCCAGCAGCGGAGACAGGGGGATGGGTCAGCCCCAGCATTTT. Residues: CASSGDRGMGQPQHF.

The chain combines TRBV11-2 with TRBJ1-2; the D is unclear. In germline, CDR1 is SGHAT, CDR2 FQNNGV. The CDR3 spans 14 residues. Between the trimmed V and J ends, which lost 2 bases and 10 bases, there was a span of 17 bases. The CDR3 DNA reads TGTGCCAGCAGCTTACAGCCCAGAGGTGTTGACTACACCTTC. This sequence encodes CASSLQPRGVDYTF.

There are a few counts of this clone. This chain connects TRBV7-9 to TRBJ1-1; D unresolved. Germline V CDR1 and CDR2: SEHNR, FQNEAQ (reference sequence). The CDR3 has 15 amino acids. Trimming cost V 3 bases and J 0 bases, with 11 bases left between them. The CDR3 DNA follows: TGTGCCAGCAGCTTGGAGGACTACATGAACACTGAAGCTTTCTTT. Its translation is CASSLEDYMNTEAFF.

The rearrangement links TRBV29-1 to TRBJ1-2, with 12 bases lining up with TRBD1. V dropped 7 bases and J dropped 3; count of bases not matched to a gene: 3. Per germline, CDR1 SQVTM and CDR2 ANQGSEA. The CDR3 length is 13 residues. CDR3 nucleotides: TGCAGCGCCGGGACAGGGGGCGACTATGGCTACACCTTC. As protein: CSAGTGGDYGYTF.

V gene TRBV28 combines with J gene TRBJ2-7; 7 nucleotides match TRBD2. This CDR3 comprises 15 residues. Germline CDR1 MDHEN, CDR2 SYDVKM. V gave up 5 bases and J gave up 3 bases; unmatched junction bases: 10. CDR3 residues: CASSPLLAMVYEQYF. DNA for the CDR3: TGTGCCAGCAGTCCTTTACTAGCGATGGTCTACGAGCAGTACTTC. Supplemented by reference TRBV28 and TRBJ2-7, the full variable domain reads DVKVTQSSRYLVKRTGEKVFLECVQDMDHENMFWYRQDPGLGLRLIYFSYDVKMKEKGDIPEGYSVSREKKERFSLILESASTNQTSMYLCASSPLLAMVYEQYFGPGTRLTVT.

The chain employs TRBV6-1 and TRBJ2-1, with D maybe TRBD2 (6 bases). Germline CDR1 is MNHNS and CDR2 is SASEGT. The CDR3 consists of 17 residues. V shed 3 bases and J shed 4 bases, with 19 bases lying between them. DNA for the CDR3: TGTGCCAGCAGTGAGGGGGGTCTCATGGCCCCTTACAATGAGCAGTTCTTC. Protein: CASSEGGLMAPYNEQFF.

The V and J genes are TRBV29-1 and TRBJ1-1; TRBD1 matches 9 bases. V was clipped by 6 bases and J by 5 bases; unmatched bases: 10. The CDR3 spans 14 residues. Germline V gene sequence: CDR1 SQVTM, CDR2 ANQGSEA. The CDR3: CSVELQGAVTEAFF. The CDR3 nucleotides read TGCAGCGTCGAACTACAGGGGGCGGTTACTGAAGCTTTCTTT.